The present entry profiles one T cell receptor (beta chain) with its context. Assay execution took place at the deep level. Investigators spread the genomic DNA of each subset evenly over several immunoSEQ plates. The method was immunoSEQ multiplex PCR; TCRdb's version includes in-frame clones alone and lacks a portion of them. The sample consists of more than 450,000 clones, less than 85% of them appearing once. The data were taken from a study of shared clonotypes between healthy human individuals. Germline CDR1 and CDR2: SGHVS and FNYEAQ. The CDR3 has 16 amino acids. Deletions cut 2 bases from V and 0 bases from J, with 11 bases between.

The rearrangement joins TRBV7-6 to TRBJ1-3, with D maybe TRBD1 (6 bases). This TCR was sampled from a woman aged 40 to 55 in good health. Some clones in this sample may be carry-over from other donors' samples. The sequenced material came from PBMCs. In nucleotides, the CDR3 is TGTGCCAGCAGCTTAATGGGACAAGCCTCTGGAAACACCATATATTTT. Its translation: CASSLMGQASGNTIYF.